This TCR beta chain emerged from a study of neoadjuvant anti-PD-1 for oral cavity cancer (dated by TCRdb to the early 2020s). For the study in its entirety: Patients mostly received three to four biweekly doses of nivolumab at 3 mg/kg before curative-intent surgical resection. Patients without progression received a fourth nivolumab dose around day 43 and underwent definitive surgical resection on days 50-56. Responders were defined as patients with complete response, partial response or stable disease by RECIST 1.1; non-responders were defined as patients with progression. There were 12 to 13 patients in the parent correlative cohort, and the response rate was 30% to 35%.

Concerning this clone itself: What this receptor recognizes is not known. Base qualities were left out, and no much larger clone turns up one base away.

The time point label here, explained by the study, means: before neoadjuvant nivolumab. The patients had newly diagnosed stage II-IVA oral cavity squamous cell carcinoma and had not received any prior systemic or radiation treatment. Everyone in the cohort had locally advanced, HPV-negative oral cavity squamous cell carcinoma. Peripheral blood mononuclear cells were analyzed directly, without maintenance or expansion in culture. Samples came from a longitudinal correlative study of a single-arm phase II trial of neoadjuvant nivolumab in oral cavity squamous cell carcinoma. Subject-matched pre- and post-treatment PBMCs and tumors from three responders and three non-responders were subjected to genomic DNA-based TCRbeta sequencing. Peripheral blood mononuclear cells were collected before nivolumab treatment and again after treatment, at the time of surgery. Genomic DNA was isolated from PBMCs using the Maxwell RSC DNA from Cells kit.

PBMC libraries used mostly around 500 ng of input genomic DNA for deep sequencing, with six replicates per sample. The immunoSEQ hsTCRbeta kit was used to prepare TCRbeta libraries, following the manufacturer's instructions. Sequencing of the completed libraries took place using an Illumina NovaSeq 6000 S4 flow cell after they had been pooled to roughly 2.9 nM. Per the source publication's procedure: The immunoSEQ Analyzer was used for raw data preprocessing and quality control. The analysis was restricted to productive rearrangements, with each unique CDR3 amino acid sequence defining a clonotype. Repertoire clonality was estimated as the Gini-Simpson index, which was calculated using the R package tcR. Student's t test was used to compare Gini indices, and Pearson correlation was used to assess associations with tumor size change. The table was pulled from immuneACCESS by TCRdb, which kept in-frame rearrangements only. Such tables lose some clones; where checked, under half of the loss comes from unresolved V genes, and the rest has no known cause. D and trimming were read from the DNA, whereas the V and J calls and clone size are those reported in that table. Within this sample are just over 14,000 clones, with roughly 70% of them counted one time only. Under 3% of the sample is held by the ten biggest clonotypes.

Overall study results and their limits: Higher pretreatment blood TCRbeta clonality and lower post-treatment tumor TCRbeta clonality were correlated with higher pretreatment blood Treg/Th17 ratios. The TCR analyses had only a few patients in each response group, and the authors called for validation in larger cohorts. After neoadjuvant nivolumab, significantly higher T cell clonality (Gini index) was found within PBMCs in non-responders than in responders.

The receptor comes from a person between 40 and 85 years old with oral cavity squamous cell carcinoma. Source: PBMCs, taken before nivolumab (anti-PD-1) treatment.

CDR3 sequence: CASSLGLLFEQFF. The DNA sequence is as follows: TGCGCCAGCAGCTTGGGACTACTGTTTGAGCAGTTCTTC. The rearranged segments are TRBV5-1 and TRBJ2-1, and possibly TRBD2, on 5 matching bases. At the junction V is shortened by 0 bases and J by 9 bases, with 10 bases in between. The CDR3 contains 13 residues, cysteine and phenylalanine counted. Of the read, only the CDR3 DNA is kept; its 39 bases are in frame from base 1. The germline V gene gives CDR1 as SGHRS and CDR2 as YFSETQ.